Listed below are T cell receptor beta chains from one sample, sequenced in a study of blood T cells in healthy people across ages. TCRdb called the 5' RACE reads again in MiXCR, with one record for every CDR3 protein. The table lists 1.5 million to 1.9 million distinct CDR3 sequences, less than 45% of them singletons, with about 4% in the top ten. Sequencing was performed on blood. The receptors derive from a woman under 30 in good health. Each CDR3 is given with its conserved first and last residue. The order of the fields is D gene, clone size, J gene, CDR3 length, V gene, CDR3 protein, CDR3 DNA. The D gene is left open where the match is weak. Clone size is shown for a subset of rows, as once, few, many or a class of expanded clone.

>.|.|TRBJ2-5|14|TRBV4-2
CASSQEYAEETQYF
TGTGCCAGCAGCCAAGAGTACGCGGAAGAGACCCAGTACTTC
>TRBD1|.|TRBJ1-2|15|TRBV12-3/TRBV12-4
CAGSLETGVNYGYTF
TGTGCCGGCAGTTTAGAGACAGGGGTTAACTATGGCTACACCTTC
>TRBD1|.|TRBJ1-1|15|TRBV15
CATSSTGSLNTEAFF
TGTGCCACCAGCTCGACAGGGTCGCTGAACACTGAAGCTTTCTTT
>.|.|TRBJ2-5|13|TRBV15
CATSTKYQETQYF
TGTGCCACCAGCACCAAGTACCAAGAGACCCAGTACTTC
>.|.|TRBJ2-5|15|TRBV20-1
CSARGGRESYNEQYF
TGCAGTGCTAGAGGTGGCAGGGAGAGTTACAATGAGCAGTACTTC
>.|.|TRBJ2-1|13|TRBV18
CASSPRSSGEQFF
TGTGCCAGCTCACCAAGGAGCTCCGGTGAGCAGTTCTTC
>.|.|TRBJ1-2|16|TRBV19
CASSIVRQTMLEGYTF
TGTGCCAGTAGTATAGTTCGACAGACGATGCTGGAAGGCTACACCTTC
>.|few|TRBJ2-7|14|TRBV7-9
CASNRDISYNEQYF
TGTGCCAGCAATCGGGACATCTCCTACAATGAGCAGTACTTC
>.|.|TRBJ2-7|15|TRBV7-2
CASSVSRTSYNEQYF
TGTGCCAGCAGTGTTAGCAGAACCTCCTACAATGAGCAGTACTTC
>.|.|TRBJ1-2|16|TRBV12-3/TRBV12-4
CACSLTRLGVSYGYTF
TGTGCCTGCAGTTTAACCCGTCTTGGGGTATCTTATGGCTACACCTTC
>.|.|TRBJ2-1|15|TRBV20-1
CSATTGDFSYNEQFF
TGCAGTGCTACGACAGGAGATTTTTCCTACAATGAGCAGTTCTTC
>.|.|TRBJ2-5|13|TRBV29-1
CSVVGKEWSTQYF
TGCAGCGTTGTTGGGAAGGAGTGGTCTACCCAGTACTTC
>.|.|TRBJ2-3|16|TRBV3-1
CASSQDVRGRGDTQYF
TGTGCCAGCAGCCAAGATGTGAGGGGAAGGGGAGATACGCAGTATTTT
>TRBD1|.|TRBJ1-2|15|TRBV28
CAGSTGTGGNYGYTF
TGTGCCGGTAGTACCGGGACAGGGGGCAACTATGGCTACACCTTC
>.|.|TRBJ2-4|11|TRBV30
CAWSDRASQYF
TGTGCCTGGAGTGATAGGGCTTCGCAGTACTTC
>TRBD1|.|TRBJ2-3|15|TRBV27
CASSQGQGLSDTQYF
TGTGCCAGCAGTCAAGGACAGGGTCTATCCGATACGCAGTATTTT
>TRBD1|.|TRBJ2-5|16|TRBV5-5
CASSFYPGQGGDEQYF
TGTGCCAGCAGCTTCTATCCGGGACAGGGGGGTGATGAGCAGTACTTC
>.|.|TRBJ2-5|14|TRBV7-6
CASSTSMGVDEQYF
TGTGCCAGCAGCACTAGCATGGGGGTAGATGAGCAGTACTTC
>TRBD1|.|TRBJ1-2|14|TRBV12-3/TRBV12-4
CASSRVGRTGGYTF
TGTGCCAGCAGCCGTGTGGGGAGGACAGGAGGCTACACCTTC
>TRBD2|few|TRBJ2-7|15|TRBV5-6
CASSFFSGGVHEQYF
TGTGCCAGCAGCTTTTTTAGCGGGGGGGTGCACGAGCAGTACTTC
>TRBD2|once|TRBJ2-3|18|TRBV15
CATSRAYGTSGAKDTQYF
TGTGCCACCAGCAGAGCTTACGGGACTAGCGGGGCTAAAGATACGCAGTATTTT
>.|few|TRBJ2-7|16|TRBV6-2/TRBV6-3
CASSGPQQGTPYEQYF
TGTGCCAGCAGTGGACCTCAACAGGGAACCCCCTACGAGCAGTACTTC
>TRBD1|few|TRBJ1-1|15|TRBV29-1
CSVEGTGNYYTEAFF
TGCAGCGTTGAAGGGACAGGCAATTATTACACTGAAGCTTTCTTT
>.|.|TRBJ2-7|14|TRBV4-1
CASSQEGSVCEQYF
TGCGCCAGCAGCCAAGAAGGGTCAGTTTGCGAGCAGTACTTC
>TRBD2|few|TRBJ2-1|19|TRBV9
CASSVATSGSRPLPNEQFF
TGTGCCAGCAGCGTAGCAACTAGCGGGAGTCGTCCCTTACCTAATGAGCAGTTCTTC
>.|few|TRBJ2-1|14|TRBV11-2
CASSLFREHNEQFF
TGTGCCAGCAGCTTATTCCGGGAACACAATGAGCAGTTCTTC
>.|.|TRBJ1-1|16|TRBV12-3/TRBV12-4
CASSFGGGFENTEAFF
TGTGCCAGCAGTTTTGGGGGGGGTTTTGAGAACACTGAAGCTTTCTTT
>TRBD2|many|TRBJ2-5|14|TRBV7-9
CASSLETSGETQYF
TGTGCCAGCAGCTTAGAGACTAGCGGGGAGACCCAGTACTTC
>.|few|TRBJ1-1|14|TRBV4-3
CASSQSQGRVEAFF
TGCGCCAGCAGCCAGAGTCAGGGTAGGGTGGAAGCTTTCTTT
>.|few|TRBJ2-6|14|TRBV27
CASKDSIGINVLTF
TGTGCCAGCAAGGACTCGATTGGGATCAACGTCCTGACTTTC
>.|.|TRBJ2-4|13|TRBV5-1
CASSLLGVSEQYF
TGCGCCAGCAGCTTGCTAGGGGTGAGTGAGCAGTACTTC
>.|.|TRBJ1-1|12|TRBV6-2/TRBV6-3
CASSTSGPEAFF
TGTGCCAGCAGTACCTCAGGGCCTGAAGCTTTCTTT
>TRBD2|.|TRBJ2-7|16|TRBV7-9
CASTSPGTSVDGEQYF
TGTGCCAGCACCTCGCCCGGGACTAGCGTGGATGGTGAGCAGTACTTC
>.|few|TRBJ1-1|15|TRBV20-1
CSARDTGRGGTEAFF
TGCAGTGCTAGAGATACAGGGAGAGGTGGCACTGAAGCTTTCTTT
>.|few|TRBJ1-4|15|TRBV12-3/TRBV12-4
CASSLRLPGAEKLFF
TGTGCCAGCAGTTTGAGGTTGCCAGGGGCTGAAAAACTGTTTTTT
>TRBD1|.|TRBJ1-3|17|TRBV6-5
CASSYSRGTVGPNTIYF
TGTGCCAGCAGTTACTCGAGGGGGACAGTGGGGCCAAACACCATATATTTT
>.|.|TRBJ2-3|14|TRBV18
CASSPGTLLGTQYF
TGTGCCAGCTCACCAGGGACTCTTCTTGGTACGCAGTATTTT
>.|.|TRBJ2-7|14|TRBV12-3/TRBV12-4
CASSFPPLTYEQYF
TGTGCCAGCAGTTTCCCCCCCCTGACCTACGAGCAGTACTTC
>.|.|TRBJ2-3|19|TRBV5-4
CASSFGIGYGDRTTDTQYF
TGTGCCAGCAGCTTTGGAATTGGTTATGGAGACAGAACCACAGATACGCAGTATTTT
>.|.|TRBJ1-5|15|TRBV28
CASSLSGGHNQPQHF
TGTGCCAGCAGTTTGTCTGGTGGACACAATCAGCCCCAGCATTTT
>TRBD2|.|TRBJ2-1|15|TRBV20-1
CSAIRLAGFENEQFF
TGCAGTGCCATTAGACTAGCGGGGTTCGAGAATGAGCAGTTCTTC
>.|few|TRBJ1-2|16|TRBV20-1
CSARDPAQSPLGGYTF
TGCAGTGCTAGAGATCCAGCCCAGTCCCCATTAGGGGGCTACACCTTC
>.|.|TRBJ2-1|14|TRBV28
CASSLGGSLDEQFF
TGTGCCAGCAGTTTAGGGGGATCTTTAGATGAGCAGTTCTTC
>TRBD1|.|TRBJ2-1|19|TRBV25-1
CASSEARQGWTRRYNEQFF
TGTGCCAGCAGTGAGGCAAGACAGGGCTGGACAAGGAGGTACAATGAGCAGTTCTTC
>.|.|TRBJ2-1|14|TRBV20-1
CSARGGIVGNEQFF
TGCAGTGCTAGAGGCGGGATCGTCGGCAATGAGCAGTTCTTC
>TRBD2|.|TRBJ2-1|16|TRBV4-3
CASSQGAGGSYNEQFF
TGCGCCAGCAGCCAAGGGGCGGGGGGGTCCTACAATGAGCAGTTCTTC
>.|few|TRBJ2-7|13|TRBV29-1
CSASYRGGDEQYF
TGCAGCGCCTCATACAGGGGCGGGGACGAGCAGTACTTC
>.|.|TRBJ2-3|16|TRBV7-9
CASSRKGGLSTDTQYF
TGTGCCAGCAGCCGGAAAGGGGGTCTTAGCACAGATACGCAGTATTTT
>.|few|TRBJ1-6|12|TRBV6-1
CASSEYYSPLHF
TGTGCCAGCAGTGAATACTATTCACCCCTCCACTTT
>TRBD1|few|TRBJ1-2|15|TRBV7-6
CASSGKDRGYDGYTF
TGTGCCAGCAGTGGGAAGGACAGGGGATATGATGGCTACACCTTC
>.|.|TRBJ2-3|16|TRBV4-3
CAGSHDFRLPTDTQYF
TGCGCCGGCAGCCATGACTTTCGACTCCCGACAGATACGCAGTATTTT
>.|.|TRBJ1-3|17|TRBV12-3/TRBV12-4
CASSPNLDSHSGNTIYF
TGTGCCAGCAGTCCCAATTTGGACAGCCACTCTGGAAACACCATATATTTT